This is a list of T cell receptor beta chains from one sample in a study of TIL therapy for anti-PD-1-resistant metastatic lung cancer. Method: immunoSEQ multiplex PCR; TCRdb's copy keeps in-frame clones and lacks some. The sample shows about 43,000 clones, roughly 85% of them seen only once. The sequences come from blood, collected at baseline. The receptors were gathered from a man between 65 and 85 years old with non-small cell lung cancer. Both conserved end residues are part of each CDR3. Size tells how often a clone was seen (once, few, many) or the class of an expanded clone, and some rows leave it out.

clone size	V gene	CDR3 length	J gene	CDR3 protein
few	TRBV2	13	TRBJ1-1	CASTQGRDTEAFF
-	TRBV6-1	15	TRBJ2-7	CASSAPGQAPYEQYF
-	TRBV28	12	TRBJ1-1	CASREGRSYAFF
-	TRBV29-1	14	TRBJ2-7	CSVEQEEFSYEQYF
-	TRBV5-1	13	TRBJ1-2	CASSLEINYGYTF
-	TRBV4-3	15	TRBJ2-3	CASSQGGRSTDTQYF
once	TRBV28	14	TRBJ2-5	CASKIAGARETQYF
few	TRBV11-2	13	TRBJ1-1	CASSRGLNTEAFF
-	TRBV28	15	TRBJ2-7	CASRGTSGVSYEQYF
-	TRBV7-9	15	TRBJ2-1	CASSLVAGERDEQFF
-	TRBV6-5	13	TRBJ2-7	CATKGLLGYEQYF
-	TRBV7-3	16	TRBJ2-4	CASSLSAGKAKNIQYF
-	TRBV9	12	TRBJ2-1	CASSATQDEQFF
-	TRBV14	16	TRBJ2-1	CASSRTSGHMGNEQFF
-	TRBV19	17	TRBJ2-3	CASTPPPRTGSADTQYF
-	TRBV18	14	TRBJ1-5	CASSPRQGYQPQHF
-	TRBV7-3	15	TRBJ2-1	CASSLRGASIDEQFF
few	TRBV5-1	17	TRBJ2-2	CASSLGASGANTGELFF
-	TRBV7-9	12	TRBJ2-3	CASSLRTSAQYF
once	TRBV15	14	TRBJ1-5	CATSGGKGNQPQHF
-	TRBV5-4	15	TRBJ2-3	CASSSTGSSTDTQYF
-	TRBV28	14	TRBJ1-2	CASSGQDLNYGYTF
-	TRBV5-6	13	TRBJ1-2	CASSLDGAYGYTF
few	TRBV4-2	13	TRBJ2-3	CASSPGRTDTQYF
-	TRBV11-1	14	TRBJ2-1	CASSSASGGNEQFF
-	TRBV7-7	14	TRBJ2-5	CASSSRSSAETQYF
-	TRBV7-9	17	TRBJ2-1	CASSLEGTSGSYNEQFF
-	TRBV15	14	TRBJ1-3	CATSSDRAGNTIYF
-	TRBV15	15	TRBJ1-1	CATRQGAHSNTEAFF
-	TRBV7-8	16	TRBJ2-2	CASSPDYAGVTGELFF
-	TRBV5-4	15	TRBJ2-7	CASSPGGQGAYEQYF
-	TRBV30	16	TRBJ2-6	CAWSGGQISGANVLTF
-	TRBV27	14	TRBJ1-1	CASSSRQPNTEAFF
-	TRBV7-9	14	TRBJ1-2	CASSYTGGGGGYTF
-	TRBV5-4	15	TRBJ2-5	CASSLAQGGRETQYF
-	TRBV6-5	15	TRBJ1-1	CASSYSWQGFTEAFF
-	TRBV19	17	TRBJ2-2	CATPTSSGRANTGELFF
-	TRBV28	14	TRBJ2-1	CASSSSGTYSEQFF
-	TRBV6-1	20	TRBJ2-3	CASSVTGTGPTSGSTDTQYF